This T cell receptor (beta chain) was identified in a study of T cell repertoires in cytomegalovirus infection. As for this clonotype: Antigen specificity is unknown.

TCRdb re-called the reads with MiXCR, one entry per CDR3 protein. Of roughly 350,000 distinct CDR3 sequences in the sample, approximately 35% were seen once. General study results and limits: HLA-C-restricted TCR beta clonotypes specific for CMV led the ex vivo response. Accumulated public TCR beta family frequency recognized individuals carrying CMV together with the relevant HLA.

CDR1 and CDR2 from the germline V gene are MNHEY and SVGEGT. This CDR3 comprises 15 residues. The V gene lost 2 bases and the J gene lost 3 bases, with 11 bases spanning the gap. This receptor was obtained from a human donor in good health (CMV status not recorded). Some clones in this sample may be carry-over from other donors' samples. The specimen was cultured PBMCs, collected from culture after CMV antigen stimulation. The chain is built from TRBV6-2 or TRBV6-3 and TRBJ2-1; tentatively, D is TRBD2 (5 bases). The CDR3 loop reads CASSYGAARYNEQFF. The CDR3 DNA reads TGTGCCAGCAGTTACGGAGCGGCCCGCTACAATGAGCAGTTCTTC.